Below, 28 T cell receptor beta chains from the same sample are listed, as sequenced in a study of control samples from healthy donors and cancer patients. Profiled with immunoSEQ multiplex PCR; TCRdb holds only in-frame clones, not every one. The sample contains 130,000 or so clones, 91% of which appear only once. Sequenced input: blood. The source is a man aged 18 to 29 in good health.

The chain couples TRBV21-1 to TRBJ1-5; the table's D call, TRBD1, has no DNA check behind it. TRBV21-1 is an annotated pseudogene. The CDR3 spans 14 residues. The CDR3 loop is CASSNRGGNQPQHF. The CDR3 bases are TGTGCCAGCAGCAACAGGGGAGGCAATCAGCCCCAGCATTTT.

This clone showed up just a few times. The chain employs TRBV28 and TRBJ1-6; D is unresolved. CDR1 and CDR2 (germline): MDHEN, SYDVKM. CDR3 length equals 18 residues. V lost 5 bases to trimming and J lost 2 bases, with 19 bases between them. The CDR3 coding sequence is TGTGCCAGCAGTCCCCCGACTCCGTCGGCTACCTATAATTCACCCCTCCACTTT. It translates to CASSPPTPSATYNSPLHF.

This rearrangement joins TRBV5-5 to TRBJ1-2; the match to TRBD1 covers 7 bases. CDR1 and CDR2 from the germline V gene are SGHKS and YYEKEE (reference sequence). The CDR3 is 13 amino acids. V was clipped by 5 bases and J by 5 bases; unmatched bases: 6. This CDR3 reads CASRIQGQYGYTF. Here the CDR3 DNA reads TGTGCCAGCAGAATACAGGGGCAGTATGGCTACACCTTC.

The chain recombines TRBV9 with TRBJ2-3; 9 bases line up with TRBD2. J lost 3 bases, V lost 0 bases, and 2 bases had no gene match. Germline V gene data show CDR1 as SGDLS and CDR2 as YYNGEE. This CDR3 is built from 15 residues. CDR3 loop: CASSVGTSGTDTQYF. In DNA, the CDR3 is TGTGCCAGCAGCGTAGGAACTAGCGGGACAGATACGCAGTATTTT.

J is TRBJ2-7 and V is TRBV6-6; 9 bases match TRBD1. Germline loops: CDR1 MNHNY, CDR2 SVGAGI (reference sequence). The CDR3 is 14 residues long. V shed 3 bases and J 3 bases; nucleotides not matched to a gene: 3. The CDR3 is CASSYLTGGYEQYF. The CDR3 nucleotides read TGTGCCAGCAGTTATTTGACAGGGGGCTACGAGCAGTACTTC.

J is TRBJ2-5 and V is TRBV5-1; D not certain. The CDR3 runs 15 residues. The V end lost 0 bases, the J end lost 5 bases, and 14 bases lay between the germline ends. Germline V gene data show CDR1 as SGHRS and CDR2 as YFSETQ. The CDR3, as DNA: TGCGCCAGCAGCTTGGGTCATTTGGAAAGGGAGACCCAGTACTTC. Translated, it gives CASSLGHLERETQYF.

CDR3 sequence: CASRSSGGVVETQYF. CDR3 in DNA: TGTGCCAGCAGGTCTAGCGGGGGGGTAGTGGAGACCCAGTACTTC. The chain links TRBV3-1 (or the pseudogene TRBV3-2) to TRBJ2-5; 12 bases align to TRBD2. V shed 6 bases and J 5 bases; nucleotides not matched to a gene: 7. The CDR3 length is 15 residues. In germline, CDR1 is LGHDT, CDR2 YNNKEL (reference sequence).

The chain is built from TRBV6-1 and TRBJ2-7, with D unclear. This CDR3 spans 13 amino acids. V shed 1 base and J shed 2 bases, with 6 bases lying between them. Germline assignment: CDR1 MNHNS and CDR2 SASEGT. The CDR3 loop reads CASSEGVTYEQYF. In nucleotides, the CDR3 is TGTGCCAGCAGTGAAGGAGTCACCTACGAGCAGTACTTC.

The V and J genes are TRBV6-5 and TRBJ2-7, with 7 positions matching TRBD1. This CDR3 is 14 amino acids long. Per the germline V gene, CDR1 is MNHEY and CDR2 is SVGAGI. The junction had 10 bases not matched to a gene; V was cut back by 6 bases and J by 5 bases. As DNA, the CDR3 is TGTGCCAGCAGCTCAACGACAGGGTCACACGAGCAGTACTTC. This sequence encodes CASSSTTGSHEQYF.

The V gene is TRBV5-1, the J gene TRBJ2-3; TRBD1 or TRBD2 may be the D gene (5 bases each). The CDR3 consists of 17 residues. Deletions cut 3 bases from V and 1 base from J, with 18 bases between. Germline V CDR1 and CDR2: SGHRS, YFSETQ. The CDR3 bases are TGCGCCAGCAGCTCTGACCTGGGGACCAGAGGCACAGATACGCAGTATTTT. It is translated as CASSSDLGTRGTDTQYF. The full variable domain, rest sourced from reference TRBV5-1 and TRBJ2-3, is KAGVTQTPRYLIKTRGQQVTLSCSPISGHRSVSWYQQTPGQGLQFLFEYFSETQRNKGNFPGRFSGRQFSNSRSEMNVSTLELGDSALYLCASSSDLGTRGTDTQYFGPGTRLTVL.

This clone was recorded only once. The V call is TRBV28, the J call TRBJ1-6, with D unclear. This CDR3 contains 15 residues. Trimming cost V 6 bases and J 0 bases, with 9 bases left between them. From germline, CDR1 is MDHEN and CDR2 SYDVKM. Here the CDR3 DNA reads TGTGCCAGCAGCTTGGGGAGCTCCTATAATTCACCCCTCCACTTT. Translating it yields CASSLGSSYNSPLHF.

The genes are TRBV5-5 and TRBJ2-2; tentatively, D is TRBD1 or TRBD2 (5 bases each). Looked up from germline, CDR1 is SGHKS and CDR2 is YYEKEE (reference sequence). The CDR3 sequence is 17 residues long. Between the trimmed V and J ends, which lost 0 bases and 7 bases, there was a span of 19 bases. CDR3 in DNA: TGTGCCAGCAGCTTGGGCGGCGGGCCAGGACACCGCGGGGAGCTGTTTTTT. Residues: CASSLGGGPGHRGELFF. Based on the CDR3 plus reference TRBV5-5 and TRBJ2-2, the full variable domain is DAGVTQSPTHLIKTRGQQVTLRCSPISGHKSVSWYQQVLGQGPQFIFQYYEKEERGRGNFPDRFSARQFPNYSSELNVNALLLGDSALYLCASSLGGGPGHRGELFFGEGSRLTVL.

The chain has TRBV7-9 and TRBJ2-1; a possible D gene is TRBD1 (8 bases). V gave up 0 bases and J gave up 9 bases, with 24 bases separating them. In germline, CDR1 is SEHNR, CDR2 FQNEAQ (reference sequence). The CDR3 totals 18 residues. The CDR3 here is CASSLAGQGPNRGGEQFF. CDR3 nucleotide sequence: TGTGCCAGCAGCTTAGCGGGGCAGGGACCCAACAGGGGGGGTGAGCAGTTCTTC.

A note on this clone: Other DNA sequences of this sample code for an identical CDR3. This chain links TRBV20-1 with TRBJ1-1; possible D gene TRBD1, 5 bases. Germline values: CDR1 DFQATT, CDR2 SNEGSKA (reference sequence). This CDR3 is built from 11 residues. CDR3 sequence (DNA): TGCAGCGCCGGGGGGAACACTGAAGCTTTCTTT. Translated: CSAGGNTEAFF.

This chain connects TRBV6-1 to TRBJ1-3; tentatively, D is TRBD1 (5 bases). V dropped 2 bases and J dropped 4 bases, with 15 bases sitting between them. This CDR3 has 16 residues. In germline, CDR1 is MNHNS, CDR2 SASEGT. CDR3 sequence: CASSELQGFGGNTIYF. The CDR3 bases are TGTGCCAGCAGTGAACTTCAGGGATTCGGAGGAAACACCATATATTTT.

The chain is built from TRBV25-1 and TRBJ1-1, with 8 positions matching TRBD1. V lost 4 bases, J lost 5 bases, and 0 bases stayed unmatched. The CDR3 is 12 amino acids. The V gene's germline CDR1 is MGHDK and CDR2 SYGVNS. The CDR3 DNA sequence: TGTGCCAGCAGTGGACAGGGGACTGAAGCTTTCTTT. Amino acids: CASSGQGTEAFF.

This chain links TRBV19 with TRBJ1-5; tentatively, D is TRBD1 (6 bases). This CDR3 region has 14 residues. V was cut by 5 bases and J by 3 bases, with 11 bases left in between. Germline V gene sequence: CDR1 LNHDA, CDR2 SQIVND (reference sequence). The CDR3 DNA sequence: TGTGCCAGTAGTCCCGACAGGTCCAATCAGCCCCAGCATTTT. Amino acids: CASSPDRSNQPQHF.

This sequence joins TRBV2 and TRBJ1-2, with D perhaps matching TRBD1 (6 bases). Trimming left V 6 bases short and J 2 bases short, with 13 bases between. CDR1 is SNHLY and CDR2 is FYNNEI in the germline V gene. The CDR3 extends over 14 amino acids. The CDR3 DNA reads as TGTGCCAGCAGCACACGCGGGGGCAACTATGGCTACACCTTC. The encoded protein is CASSTRGGNYGYTF.

In regard to this clone: The junction shows a germline mismatch at one end, possibly a read error. The CDR3 nucleotides read TGTGCCAGCCCAGGGAGAACAGGGAACGCTGAAGCTTTCTTT. The encoded protein is CASPGRTGNAEAFF. The V call is TRBV2, the J call TRBJ1-1; D may be TRBD1 (6 bases). This CDR3 comprises 14 residues. CDR1 and CDR2 from the germline V gene are SNHLY and FYNNEI.

V usage is TRBV15 and J usage is TRBJ1-5; D is unclear. The V end was cut by 5 bases, the J end by 0 bases, with 11 bases between. CDR3 length equals 15 residues. Germline V CDR1 and CDR2: LNHNV, YYDKDF (reference sequence). CDR3 region: CATSGWMSSNQPQHF. The CDR3 coding sequence is TGTGCCACCAGCGGGTGGATGAGTAGCAATCAGCCCCAGCATTTT.

For this clone: One junction end does not reproduce the germline sequence, and a read error may be involved. The V call is TRBV5-6, the J call TRBJ2-7, with TRBD1 matching 7 bases. CDR1 SGHDT and CDR2 YYEEEE come from the germline V gene. The CDR3 runs to 15 residues. CDR3 sequence: CVSSSEPTGDYEQYF. DNA for the CDR3: TGTGTCAGCAGCTCGGAACCCACAGGGGACTACGAGCAGTACTTC.

This sequence joins TRBV19 and TRBJ2-3, with 7 bases identical to TRBD1. V lost 6 bases, J lost 15 bases, and 9 bases stayed unmatched. This CDR3 contains 11 residues. Germline CDR1 LNHDA, CDR2 SQIVND (reference sequence). The CDR3 sequence is CASRIQGINYF. The CDR3 bases are TGTGCCAGTAGGATACAGGGGATAAACTATTTT.

The chain carries TRBV5-4 and TRBJ2-3; 8 bases are a match to TRBD2. CDR1 and CDR2 from the germline V gene are SGHNT and YYREEE (reference sequence). After removal of 4 bases from V and 2 bases from J, the junction contained 9 bases not matched to a gene. CDR3 length equals 16 residues. CDR3 sequence: CASSLRTSLDTDTQYF. DNA for the CDR3: TGTGCCAGCAGCCTAAGGACTAGCCTCGACACAGATACGCAGTATTTT.

The chain combines TRBV7-2 with TRBJ1-3; 7 nucleotides line up with TRBD1. CDR1 is SGHTA and CDR2 is FQGNSA in the germline V gene. There are 16 residues in the CDR3. Losses at the gene ends were 5 bases for V and 0 bases for J; bases not matched to a gene: 7. The CDR3 DNA follows: TGTGCCAGCAGCAGGGCGCAGGGGGTCTCTGGAAACACCATATATTTT. Its translation: CASSRAQGVSGNTIYF.

This clone has a count of ten or more. The chain combines TRBV11-3 with TRBJ2-3; TRBD1 is a possible D gene (6 bases). Trimming took 2 bases from V and 2 from J, leaving 11 bases between them. In germline, CDR1 is SGHNT, CDR2 YENEEA. The CDR3 is made up of 15 amino acids. The CDR3 DNA is TGTGCCAGCAGCTTACAGGGGATGACCACAGATACGCAGTATTTT. Translating it yields CASSLQGMTTDTQYF.

The table lists this clone with a few counts. The chain couples TRBV29-1 to TRBJ2-7; the match to TRBD1 covers 9 bases. V trimming: 4 bases; J trimming: 9 bases; junction bases outside the gene matches: 10. The CDR3 is made up of 13 amino acids. Germline CDR1 and CDR2: SQVTM and ANQGSEA. CDR3 protein: CSVAGQGRRGQYF. The DNA of the CDR3 is TGCAGCGTTGCAGGACAGGGGCGGAGGGGGCAGTACTTC.

This clone was counted a single time. The V call is TRBV4-1, the J call TRBJ2-3, with D tentatively TRBD2 (5 bases). The CDR3 runs 14 residues. The germline gives CDR1 MGHRA, CDR2 YSYEKL. The V end was cut by 0 bases, the J end by 6 bases, with 10 bases between. The CDR3 loop is CASSQDEGRDTQYF. CDR3 sequence (DNA): TGCGCCAGCAGCCAAGACGAGGGTAGGGATACGCAGTATTTT.

The chain joins TRBV5-4 to TRBJ2-4; maybe TRBD2 (6 bases). CDR3 length: 16 amino acids. The V end lost 0 bases, the J end lost 0 bases, and 10 bases lay between the germline ends. Per the germline V gene, CDR1 is SGHNT and CDR2 is YYREEE (reference sequence). The CDR3, as DNA: TGTGCCAGCAGCTTGGCGGGGGACCTAGCCAAAAACATTCAGTACTTC. The encoded protein is CASSLAGDLAKNIQYF. Variable domain in full (rest from reference TRBV5-4 and TRBJ2-4): ETGVTQSPTHLIKTRGQQVTLRCSSQSGHNTVSWYQQALGQGPQFIFQYYREEENGRGNFPPRFSGLQFPNYSSELNVNALELDDSALYLCASSLAGDLAKNIQYFGAGTRLSVL.